The T cell receptor beta chain under discussion was sequenced for a study of response to subunit inactivated influenza vaccine. TCRdb reprocessed the RT-PCR reads with MiXCR, giving one entry per CDR3 protein. The sample contains 200,000 to 250,000 distinct CDR3 sequences, about 12% of which appear only once. This clonotype appeared a few times. This clonotype originated in a man aged 50-59 years who received an inactivated influenza vaccine. The sequenced sample was non-naive T cells sorted from PBMCs, obtained around 14 days before vaccination.

The CDR3 coding sequence is TGCAGTGCTAGGACTAGCGGGAGTATTTATGAGACCCAGTACTTC. Its translation: CSARTSGSIYETQYF. The rearrangement joins TRBV20-1 to TRBJ2-5; 12 nucleotides line up with TRBD2. CDR3 length: 15 residues. Germline trimming cut 3 bases from V and 5 bases from J; bases unmatched to any gene: 7. Germline CDR1 and CDR2: DFQATT and SNEGSKA (reference sequence).